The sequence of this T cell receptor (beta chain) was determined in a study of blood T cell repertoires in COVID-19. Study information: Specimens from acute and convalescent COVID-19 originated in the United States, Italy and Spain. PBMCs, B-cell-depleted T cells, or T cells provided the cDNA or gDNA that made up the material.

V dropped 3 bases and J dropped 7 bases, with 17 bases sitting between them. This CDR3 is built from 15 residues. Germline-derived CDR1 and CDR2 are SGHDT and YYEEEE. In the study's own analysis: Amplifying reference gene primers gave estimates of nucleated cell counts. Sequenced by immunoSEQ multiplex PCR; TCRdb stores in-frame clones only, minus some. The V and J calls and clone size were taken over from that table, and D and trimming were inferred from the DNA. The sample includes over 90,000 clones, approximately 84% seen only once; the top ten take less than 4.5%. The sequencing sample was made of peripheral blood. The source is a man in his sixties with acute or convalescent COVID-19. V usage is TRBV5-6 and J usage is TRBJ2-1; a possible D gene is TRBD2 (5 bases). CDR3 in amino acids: CASSYGWEPTNEQFF. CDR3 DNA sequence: TGTGCCAGCAGCTATGGGTGGGAGCCGACTAATGAGCAGTTCTTC.